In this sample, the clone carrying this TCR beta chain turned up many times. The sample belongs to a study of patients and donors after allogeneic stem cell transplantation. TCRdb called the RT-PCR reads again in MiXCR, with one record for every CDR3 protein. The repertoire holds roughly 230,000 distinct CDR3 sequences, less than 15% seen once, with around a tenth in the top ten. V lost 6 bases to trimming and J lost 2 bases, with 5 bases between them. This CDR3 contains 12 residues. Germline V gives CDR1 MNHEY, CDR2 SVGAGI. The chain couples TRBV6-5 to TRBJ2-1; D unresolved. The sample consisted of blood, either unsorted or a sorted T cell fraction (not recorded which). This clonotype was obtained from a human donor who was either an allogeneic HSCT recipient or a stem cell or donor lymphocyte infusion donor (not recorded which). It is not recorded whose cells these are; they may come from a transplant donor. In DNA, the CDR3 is TGTGCCAGCAGCCCCACCTACAATGAGCAGTTCTTC. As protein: CASSPTYNEQFF.